This is a list of T cell receptor beta chains from one sample in a study of OX40 agonist ivuxolimab in advanced cancers. Sequencing used immunoSEQ multiplex PCR; TCRdb keeps in-frame clones, though not all of them. The sample has tens of thousands of clones, about 94% seen once. The sequencing here drew on CD4+ or CD8+ T cells sorted from blood, taken in a trial of the OX40 agonist ivuxolimab. The receptors shown here come from an adult with an advanced solid tumor such as melanoma, head and neck, liver or kidney cancer. The CDR3 runs from the conserved cysteine through the conserved F or W. D genes are given only for firm matches. Size is omitted from some rows. Given values are once, few, many or a class for expanded clones.

d_call	clone_size	v_call	j_call	cdr3_aa	cdr3_nt
-	-	TRBV7-8	TRBJ1-4	CASSPMRSGGAMLEKLFF	TGTGCCAGCAGCCCGATGCGGTCGGGAGGTGCAATGCTAGAAAAACTGTTTTTT
TRBD1	-	TRBV29-1	TRBJ2-7	CSVESVTGNSYEQYF	TGCAGCGTTGAAAGCGTGACAGGGAACTCCTACGAGCAGTACTTC
TRBD2	-	TRBV11-2	TRBJ2-1	CASSLDFRLAGEENEQFF	TGTGCCAGCAGCTTAGATTTTCGGCTAGCGGGAGAGGAGAATGAGCAGTTCTTC
-	-	TRBV6-5	TRBJ2-2	CASSYPRGTGELFF	TGTGCCAGCAGTTACCCCCGAGGCACCGGGGAGCTGTTTTTT
TRBD2	-	TRBV7-8	TRBJ2-2	CASSWSASGTLGTGELFF	TGTGCCAGCAGCTGGAGTGCTAGCGGGACGCTAGGGACCGGGGAGCTGTTTTTT
TRBD2	-	TRBV9	TRBJ2-7	CASSVVGLAGDEQYF	TGTGCCAGCAGCGTAGTCGGACTAGCGGGAGACGAGCAGTACTTC
TRBD2	once	TRBV7-3	TRBJ2-2	CASSPGLAGGNTGELFF	TGTGCCAGCAGCCCCGGATTAGCGGGAGGGAACACCGGGGAGCTGTTTTTT
-	-	TRBV5-1	TRBJ1-5	CASSLVYNQPQHF	TGCGCCAGCAGCTTGGTATACAATCAGCCCCAGCATTTT
-	-	TRBV7-3	TRBJ2-7	CASSLYSSYEQYF	TGTGCCAGCAGCTTGTACAGCTCCTACGAGCAGTACTTC
-	once	TRBV9	TRBJ1-1	CASSATPRVMNTEAFF	TGTGCCAGCAGCGCCACCCCCAGGGTAATGAACACTGAAGCTTTCTTT
TRBD1	-	TRBV4-3	TRBJ2-7	CASSWDRLNEQYF	TGCGCCAGCAGCTGGGACAGGCTTAACGAGCAGTACTTC
-	-	TRBV5-1	TRBJ1-2	CASADSTEFYGYTF	TGCGCCAGCGCCGATTCGACGGAGTTCTATGGCTACACCTTC
TRBD1	-	TRBV29-1	TRBJ2-3	CSVEGRQGGLTDTQYF	TGCAGCGTTGAAGGAAGACAGGGGGGTCTCACGGATACGCAGTATTTT
-	-	TRBV18	TRBJ2-7	CASSPDMRTLFYEQYF	TGTGCCAGCTCACCTGATATGCGGACCCTATTCTACGAGCAGTACTTC
-	-	TRBV7-8	TRBJ1-5	CASSLSLFGFQGRSNQPQHF	TGTGCCAGCAGCTTATCGTTGTTCGGGTTCCAGGGGAGAAGCAATCAGCCCCAGCATTTT
-	once	TRBV15	TRBJ2-3	CATSRDGATRDTQYF	TGTGCCACCAGCAGAGATGGGGCTACCAGAGATACGCAGTATTTT
-	-	TRBV7-2	TRBJ2-1	CASSPGRYRAGYNEQFF	TGTGCCAGCAGCCCCGGCCGATACAGGGCGGGCTACAATGAGCAGTTCTTC
-	-	TRBV5-1	TRBJ2-7	CASSLSSYEQYF	TGCGCCAGCAGCTTGTCCTCCTACGAGCAGTACTTC
-	-	TRBV7-2	TRBJ2-1	CASSSRPIGSNNEQFF	TGTGCCAGCAGCTCACGACCGATCGGATCGAACAATGAGCAGTTCTTC
TRBD2	-	TRBV2	TRBJ2-7	CASSVPGGREQYF	TGTGCCAGCAGTGTTCCGGGGGGTCGCGAGCAGTACTTC
-	-	TRBV27	TRBJ1-2	CASSIANRPYGYTF	TGTGCCAGCAGCATTGCCAACAGACCCTATGGCTACACCTTC
TRBD1	once	TRBV15	TRBJ1-1	CATSRGRTGNTEAFF	TGTGCCACCAGCAGAGGGAGGACAGGGAACACTGAAGCTTTCTTT
-	-	TRBV28	TRBJ2-1	CSCMDNEQFF	TGTTCTTGTATGGACAATGAGCAGTTCTTC
-	once	TRBV7-9	TRBJ1-2	CASSLGQGPENYGYTF	TGTGCCAGCAGCTTAGGTCAGGGACCGGAGAACTATGGCTACACCTTC
TRBD2	-	TRBV4-2	TRBJ2-7	CASSQELGTSFEQYF	TGTGCCAGCAGCCAAGAATTGGGGACTAGCTTCGAGCAGTACTTC
-	-	TRBV2	TRBJ2-7	CASSEAYEQYF	TGTGCCAGCAGCGAAGCCTACGAGCAGTACTTC
-	-	TRBV6-4	TRBJ2-2	CASRLGNTGELFF	TGTGCCAGCAGGCTAGGAAACACCGGGGAGCTGTTTTTT
TRBD1	-	TRBV7-8	TRBJ2-7	CASSLDRGPYEQYF	TGTGCCAGCAGCTTAGACAGGGGGCCATACGAGCAGTACTTC
-	-	TRBV27	TRBJ1-6	CASSLYHRVGSSPLHF	TGTGCCAGCAGTTTATACCACAGGGTAGGAAGCTCACCCCTCCACTTT
-	-	TRBV14	TRBJ2-7	CASSQAYRNSYEQYF	TGTGCCAGCAGCCAAGCTTACAGGAACTCCTACGAGCAGTACTTC